The sequence of this T cell receptor beta chain was determined in a study of CD8+ T cells in alopecia areata. Study-wide results and caveats: Many expanded lesional clones persisted in scalp and blood during tofacitinib treatment. Lesional scalp, especially alopecia totalis/universalis, showed higher clonality than normal scalp. One nonresponder leaves baseline CD8+ expansion's link to response uncertain.

As concerns this clone: Antigen unknown.

Specified treatment: oral pan-JAK inhibitor, 5-10 mg twice daily. RNA, once extracted, was reverse transcribed into cDNA for use as the sequencing template. Using immunoSEQ multiplex PCR, the repertoire was profiled, and TCRdb retains in-frame clones only, with some absent. The top ten clones hold about 0.48% of a sample with roughly 220,000 clones, 35% to 40% of them seen once. The clonotype comes from a human donor with alopecia areata. The sample was CD4+ T cells sorted from blood, taken at week 34, from a patient treated with tofacitinib.

Here the CDR3 reads CSAGGDVEAFF. DNA of the CDR3: TGCAGTGCCGGGGGCGACGTTGAAGCTTTCTTT. The chain recombines TRBV20-1 with TRBJ1-1; TRBD1 might be the D (6 bases). The CDR3 totals 11 residues. CDR1 and CDR2 from the germline V gene are DFQATT and SNEGSKA (reference sequence). Trimming removed 6 bases at V and 7 bases at J, with 12 bases between.